This TCR beta chain was captured by sequencing in a study of OX40 agonist ivuxolimab in advanced cancers. About the research overall: Dose-escalation cases comprised hepatocellular carcinoma, melanoma, renal cell or head and neck cancer. There were three patients with partial responses, one having hepatocellular carcinoma and two cutaneous melanoma. Study outcomes and limitations: On average, CD8+ T cells had more expanded clones than CD4+.

The CDR3 sequence is 16 residues long. Trimming took off 4 bases at V and 4 bases at J, with 17 bases between the two ends. Germline lookup yields CDR1 MNHNS and CDR2 SASEGT. Remarks on this clone: Its antigen is unknown.

TCRdb's table, derived via immunoSEQ multiplex PCR, lists solely in-frame clones and lacks some. The table shows fewer than 100,000 clones, with 65% to 90% occurring only once. The material sequenced was CD4+ or CD8+ T cells sorted from blood, taken in a trial of the OX40 agonist ivuxolimab. This clonotype was sampled from an adult with an advanced solid tumor such as melanoma, head and neck, liver or kidney cancer. The chain is built from TRBV6-1 and TRBJ2-1; D is unclear. The DNA of the CDR3 is TGTGCCAGCAGTGCTGAATCCCCCATGGCGTACAATGAGCAGTTCTTC. Amino acids: CASSAESPMAYNEQFF.